This TCR beta chain emerged from a study of CD8 T cells in ankylosing spondylitis. Study-wide results and caveats: In ankylosing spondylitis patients, matched synovial fluid reportedly showed significant enrichment of disease-linked clones. A TCR beta motif of about eight highly homologous variants appeared characteristic of ankylosing spondylitis blood. Past research had described some motif variants in reactive arthritis synovial fluid and blood. As for the disease-linked clones, they showed a CD8+ phenotype and occurred at relatively low frequencies in peripheral blood.

This clonotype was detected many times. Its antigen remains unknown. Construction of TCR beta libraries was performed using quantitative 5'-RACE with molecular barcodes. TCRdb recomputed calls from the 5' RACE reads with MiXCR, one row per CDR3 protein. The sample has more than 500,000 distinct CDR3 sequences, about 5% seen once. This CDR3 has 15 amino acids. V was pared by 7 bases and J by 2 bases, with 8 bases of the junction left unmatched. Germline V CDR1 and CDR2: SEHNR, FQNEAQ (reference sequence). The specimen sequenced was blood, either unsorted or a sorted T cell fraction (not recorded which). This TCR came from a male donor with ankylosing spondylitis. The V and J genes are TRBV7-9 and TRBJ2-7, with 10 nucleotides matching TRBD1. The CDR3 sequence: CASIMGQGITYEQYF. As DNA, the CDR3 is TGTGCCAGCATTATGGGACAGGGGATTACCTACGAGCAGTACTTC.